This T cell receptor (beta chain) was sequenced for a study of blood T cell repertoires in COVID-19 (dated by TCRdb to about 2020). At the level of the whole study: Samples from collaborators originated in the United States, Italy and Spain and spanned both the acute and convalescent phases of COVID-19. Subjects who had been exposed to COVID-19, were actively infected with it, or had recovered from it provided the deeply sampled blood TCRbeta repertoires that made up the dataset. A freely available public database, intended as a resource for researchers studying the immune response to SARS-CoV-2, is where the repertoires were released. Nearly every sample came with metadata listing a de-identified subject ID, COVID-19 status, age in years and sex. The samples were drawn from two sources: the first 160 participants of the ongoing ImmuneRACE study, and 1,200 or so subjects contributed by 6 global collaborators. Where available, HLA class I and class II types were taken from metadata supplied by the sample provider and were not determined by assay-based typing. The prospective study material was composed of cDNA or gDNA derived from T cells, B-cell-depleted T cells, or PBMCs. What the work shows at the level of the full study, not this receptor alone: How much clinical and demographic metadata was included differed by source and by participant, and the metadata was provided uncurated.

Concerning this clone: The specificity of this receptor is unknown. Base quality data are lacking; no much larger clone is found one base away.

V sheds 0 bases and J sheds 5 bases, leaving 9 bases between their ends. The germline V gene provides CDR1 MNHEY and CDR2 SVGAGI. From its cysteine to its phenylalanine, the CDR3 spans 14 amino acids. Of the read, only the CDR3 DNA is kept; its 42 bases are in frame from base 1. TCRbeta CDR3 regions were amplified from genomic DNA using the immunoSEQ Assay, a bias-controlled multiplex PCR. The published analysis was carried out like this. The number of nucleated cells in each sample was estimated from the amplification of reference gene primers within the assay. Sequence reads were collapsed and filtered to measure the absolute abundance of every unique TCRbeta CDR3 rearrangement. Productive Simpson clonality was computed per sample as the square root of Simpson's diversity index over productive rearrangements. TCRdb holds this immuneACCESS table with in-frame rearrangements only. Some clones are missing; in checked studies, unresolved V genes explain under half, and the rest has no known cause. V and J calls and clone size are given by that table; D and trimming were obtained from the DNA. The sample table lists 150,000 to 200,000 clones, around 84% of them with a count of one. The top ten hold about 14% of the sample.

At one collaborating source in Seattle, patients were enrolled during active infection and were followed longitudinally through the course of disease. Each collaborating institution followed its own protocols to collect whole blood in K2EDTA tubes. For TCRbeta analysis, collaborators shipped samples in one of three forms: frozen whole blood, isolated PBMCs, or DNA extracted from either of those sample types. This receptor was obtained from a woman in her 70s with COVID-19, enrolled during active disease. The sequenced sample consisted of peripheral blood. Recombination joined TRBV6-5 with TRBJ2-3; no D gene is confidently identified. The DNA is TGTGCCAGCAGTTACTCGATAGTAAGAGATACGCAGTATTTT. Protein translation: CASSYSIVRDTQYF.